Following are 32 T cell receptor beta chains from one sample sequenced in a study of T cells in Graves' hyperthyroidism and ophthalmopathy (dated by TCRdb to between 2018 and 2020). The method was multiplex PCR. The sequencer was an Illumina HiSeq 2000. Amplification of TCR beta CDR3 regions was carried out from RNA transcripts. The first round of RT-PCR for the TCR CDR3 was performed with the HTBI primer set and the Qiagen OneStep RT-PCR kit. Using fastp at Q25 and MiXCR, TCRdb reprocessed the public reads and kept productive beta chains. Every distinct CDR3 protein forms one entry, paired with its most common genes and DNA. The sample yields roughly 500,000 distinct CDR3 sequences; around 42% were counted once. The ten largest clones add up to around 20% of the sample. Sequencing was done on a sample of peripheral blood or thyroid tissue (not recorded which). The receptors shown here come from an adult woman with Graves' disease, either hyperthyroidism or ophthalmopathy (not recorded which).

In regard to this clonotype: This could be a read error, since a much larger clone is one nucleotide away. The CDR3 coding sequence is TGTGCCAGCAGTGACTCGGCGACAGGGCAAACCTACGAGCAGTACTTC. It translates to CASSDSATGQTYEQYF. The rearrangement uses TRBV6-4 and TRBJ2-7, with 7 bases lining up with TRBD1. Trimming cost V 0 bases and J 2 bases; bases outside gene matches: 7. This CDR3 is 16 amino acids long. Germline loops: CDR1 MRHNA, CDR2 SNTAGT.

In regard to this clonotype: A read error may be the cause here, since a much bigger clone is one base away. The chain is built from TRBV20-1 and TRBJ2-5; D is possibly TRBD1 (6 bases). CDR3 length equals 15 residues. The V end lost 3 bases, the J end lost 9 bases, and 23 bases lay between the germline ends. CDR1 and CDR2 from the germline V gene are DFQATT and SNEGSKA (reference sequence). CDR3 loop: CSASLGTGFKESQYF. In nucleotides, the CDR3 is TGCAGTGCTAGTTTGGGAACAGGGTTCAAGGAGTCCCAGTACTTC.

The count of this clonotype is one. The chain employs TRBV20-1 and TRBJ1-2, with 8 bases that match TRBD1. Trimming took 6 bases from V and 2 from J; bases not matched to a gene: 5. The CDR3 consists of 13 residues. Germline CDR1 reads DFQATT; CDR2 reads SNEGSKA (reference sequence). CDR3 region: CSATWTGNYGYTF. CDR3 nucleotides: TGCAGTGCCACCTGGACAGGGAACTATGGCTACACCTTC.

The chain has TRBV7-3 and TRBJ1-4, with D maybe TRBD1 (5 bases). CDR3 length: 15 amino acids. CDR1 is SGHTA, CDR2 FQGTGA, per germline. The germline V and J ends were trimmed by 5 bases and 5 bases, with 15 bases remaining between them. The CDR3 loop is CASSPGGAGNEKLFF. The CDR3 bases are TGTGCCAGCAGCCCGGGAGGGGCCGGGAATGAAAAACTGTTTTTT.

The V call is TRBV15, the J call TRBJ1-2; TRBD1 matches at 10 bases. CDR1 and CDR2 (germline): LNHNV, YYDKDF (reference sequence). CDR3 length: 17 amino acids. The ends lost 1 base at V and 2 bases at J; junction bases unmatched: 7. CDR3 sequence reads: CATSRVLVGQGNYGYTF. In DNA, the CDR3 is TGTGCCACCAGCAGAGTCCTTGTGGGACAGGGGAACTATGGCTACACCTTC.

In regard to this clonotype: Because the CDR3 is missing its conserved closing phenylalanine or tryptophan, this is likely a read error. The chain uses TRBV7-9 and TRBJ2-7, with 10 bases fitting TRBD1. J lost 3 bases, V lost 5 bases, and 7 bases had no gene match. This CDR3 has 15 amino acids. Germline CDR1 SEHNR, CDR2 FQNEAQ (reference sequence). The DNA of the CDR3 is TGTGCCAGCAGCCAACCGGGACAGGGGATCTACGAGCAGTACCTC. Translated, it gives CASSQPGQGIYEQYL.

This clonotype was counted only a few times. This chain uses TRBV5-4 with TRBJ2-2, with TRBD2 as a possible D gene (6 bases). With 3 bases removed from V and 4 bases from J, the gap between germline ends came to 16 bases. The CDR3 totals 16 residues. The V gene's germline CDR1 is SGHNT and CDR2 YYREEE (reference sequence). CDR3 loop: CASSSDPTRGTGELFF. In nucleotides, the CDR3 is TGTGCCAGCAGCTCGGACCCGACTAGAGGCACCGGGGAGCTGTTTTTT.

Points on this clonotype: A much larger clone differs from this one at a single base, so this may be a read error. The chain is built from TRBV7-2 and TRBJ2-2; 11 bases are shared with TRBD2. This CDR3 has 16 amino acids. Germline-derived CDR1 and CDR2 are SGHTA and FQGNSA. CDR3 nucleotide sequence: TGCGCCAGCAGCCTGAATAGCGGGAGGGCAACCGGGGAGATGTTTTTT. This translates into CASSLNSGRATGEMFF.

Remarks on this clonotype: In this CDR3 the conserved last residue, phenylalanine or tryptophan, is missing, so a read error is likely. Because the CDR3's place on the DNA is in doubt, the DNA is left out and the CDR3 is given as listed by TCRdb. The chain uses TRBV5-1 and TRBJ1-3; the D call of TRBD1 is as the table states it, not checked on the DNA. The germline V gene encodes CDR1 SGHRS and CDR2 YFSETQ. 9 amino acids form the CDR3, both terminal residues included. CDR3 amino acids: CASSPTGNT.

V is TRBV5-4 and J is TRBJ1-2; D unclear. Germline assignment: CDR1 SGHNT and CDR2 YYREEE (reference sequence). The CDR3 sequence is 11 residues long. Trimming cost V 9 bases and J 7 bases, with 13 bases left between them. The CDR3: CATSSGVGYTF. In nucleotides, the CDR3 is TGTGCCACCTCGAGTGGGGTTGGCTACACCTTC.

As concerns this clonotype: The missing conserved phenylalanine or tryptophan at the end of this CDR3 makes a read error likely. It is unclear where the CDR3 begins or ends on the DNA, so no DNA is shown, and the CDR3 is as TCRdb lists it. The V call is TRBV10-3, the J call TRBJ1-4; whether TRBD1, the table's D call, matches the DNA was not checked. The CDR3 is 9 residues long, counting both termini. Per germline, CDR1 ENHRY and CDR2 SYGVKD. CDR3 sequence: CATGTERPY.

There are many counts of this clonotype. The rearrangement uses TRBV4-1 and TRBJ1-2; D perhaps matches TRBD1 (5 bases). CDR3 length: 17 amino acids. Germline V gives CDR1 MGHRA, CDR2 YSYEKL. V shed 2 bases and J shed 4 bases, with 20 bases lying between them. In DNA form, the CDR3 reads TGCGCCAGCAGCCAACCGTCCCCGGCCCAGGGCTCCTATGGCTACACCTTC. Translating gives CASSQPSPAQGSYGYTF.

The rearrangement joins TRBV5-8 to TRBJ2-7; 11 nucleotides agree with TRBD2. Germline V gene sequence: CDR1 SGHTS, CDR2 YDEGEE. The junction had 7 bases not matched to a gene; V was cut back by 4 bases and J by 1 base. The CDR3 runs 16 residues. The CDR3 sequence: CASSQEGTSGSYEQYF. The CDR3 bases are TGTGCCAGCAGCCAAGAAGGGACTAGCGGATCCTACGAGCAGTACTTC.

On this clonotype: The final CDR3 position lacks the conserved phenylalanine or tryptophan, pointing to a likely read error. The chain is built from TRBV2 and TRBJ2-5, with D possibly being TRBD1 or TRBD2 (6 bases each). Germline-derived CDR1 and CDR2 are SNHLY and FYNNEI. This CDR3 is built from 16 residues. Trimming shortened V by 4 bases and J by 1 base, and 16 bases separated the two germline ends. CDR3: CASSAGAGSRQETQYL. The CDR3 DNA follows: TGTGCCAGCAGTGCGGGGGCGGGGAGCCGCCAAGAGACCCAGTACTTA.

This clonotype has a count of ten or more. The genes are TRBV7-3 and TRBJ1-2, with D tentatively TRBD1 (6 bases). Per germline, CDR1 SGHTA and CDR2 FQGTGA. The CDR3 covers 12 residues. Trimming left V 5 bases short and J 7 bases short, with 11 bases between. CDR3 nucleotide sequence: TGTGCCAGCAGCCCAGGAGGGGGTGGCTACACCTTC. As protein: CASSPGGGGYTF.

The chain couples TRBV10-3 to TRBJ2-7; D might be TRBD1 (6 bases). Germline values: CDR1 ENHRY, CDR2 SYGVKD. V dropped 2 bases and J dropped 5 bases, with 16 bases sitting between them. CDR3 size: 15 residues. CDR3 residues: CAISEPDRPRDEQYF. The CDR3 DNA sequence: TGTGCCATCAGTGAGCCCGACAGGCCTAGGGACGAGCAGTACTTC.

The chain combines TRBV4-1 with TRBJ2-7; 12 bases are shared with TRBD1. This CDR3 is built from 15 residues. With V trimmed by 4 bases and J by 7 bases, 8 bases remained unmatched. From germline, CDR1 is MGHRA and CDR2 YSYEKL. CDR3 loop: CASSPEGQGAGEQYF. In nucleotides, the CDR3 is TGCGCCAGCAGCCCCGAGGGACAGGGGGCGGGGGAGCAGTACTTC.

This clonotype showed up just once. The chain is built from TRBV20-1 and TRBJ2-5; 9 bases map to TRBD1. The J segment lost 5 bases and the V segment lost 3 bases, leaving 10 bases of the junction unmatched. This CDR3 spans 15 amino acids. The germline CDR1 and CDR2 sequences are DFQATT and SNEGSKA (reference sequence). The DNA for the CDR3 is TGCAGTGCTAGCCCGCGGGACAGGGTTAGGGAGACCCAGTACTTC. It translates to CSASPRDRVRETQYF.

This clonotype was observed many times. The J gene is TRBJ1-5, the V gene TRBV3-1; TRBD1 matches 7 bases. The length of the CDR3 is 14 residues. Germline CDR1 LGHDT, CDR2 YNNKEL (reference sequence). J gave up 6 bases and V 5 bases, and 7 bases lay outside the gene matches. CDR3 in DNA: TGTGCCAGCAGCAAGGACAGGAGCTCTCAGCCCCAGCATTTT. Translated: CASSKDRSSQPQHF.

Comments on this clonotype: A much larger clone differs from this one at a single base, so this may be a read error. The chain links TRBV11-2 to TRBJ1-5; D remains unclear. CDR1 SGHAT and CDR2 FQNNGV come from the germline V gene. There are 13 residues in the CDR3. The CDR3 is CASSPRVSGPKHF. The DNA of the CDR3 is TGTGCCAGCAGCCCCCGAGTATCCGGGCCCAAGCATTTT.

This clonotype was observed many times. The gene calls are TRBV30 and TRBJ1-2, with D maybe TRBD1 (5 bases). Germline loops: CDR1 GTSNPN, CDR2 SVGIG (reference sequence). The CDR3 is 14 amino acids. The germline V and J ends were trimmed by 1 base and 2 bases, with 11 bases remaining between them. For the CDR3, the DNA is TGTGCCTGGAGTGCCACGACAGTGAACTATGGCTACACCTTC. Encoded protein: CAWSATTVNYGYTF.

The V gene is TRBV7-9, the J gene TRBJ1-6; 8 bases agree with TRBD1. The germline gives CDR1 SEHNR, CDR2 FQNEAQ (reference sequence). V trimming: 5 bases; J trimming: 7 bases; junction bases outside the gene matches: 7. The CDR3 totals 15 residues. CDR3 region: CASSPWDRSNSPLHF. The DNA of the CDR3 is TGTGCCAGCAGCCCATGGGACAGGTCAAATTCACCCCTCCACTTT.

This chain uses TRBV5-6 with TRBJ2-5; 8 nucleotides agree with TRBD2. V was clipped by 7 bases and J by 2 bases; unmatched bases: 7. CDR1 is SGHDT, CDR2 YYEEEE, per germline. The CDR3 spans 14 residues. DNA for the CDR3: TGTGCCAGCGGGGACGGGAGGGAACAAGAGACCCAGTACTTC. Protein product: CASGDGREQETQYF.

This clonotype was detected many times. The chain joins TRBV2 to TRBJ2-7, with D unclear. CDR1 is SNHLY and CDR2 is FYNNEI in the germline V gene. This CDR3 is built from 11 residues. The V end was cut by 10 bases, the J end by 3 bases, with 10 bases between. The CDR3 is CATPEDYEQYF. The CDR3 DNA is TGTGCCACCCCTGAGGACTACGAGCAGTACTTC.

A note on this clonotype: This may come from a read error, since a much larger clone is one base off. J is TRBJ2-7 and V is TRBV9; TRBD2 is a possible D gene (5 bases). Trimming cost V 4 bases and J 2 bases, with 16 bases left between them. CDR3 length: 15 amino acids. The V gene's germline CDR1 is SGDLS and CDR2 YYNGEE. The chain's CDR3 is CASSPETGWAYEQYF. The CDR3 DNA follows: TGTGCCAGCAGCCCAGAGACGGGATGGGCCTACGAGCAGTACTTC.

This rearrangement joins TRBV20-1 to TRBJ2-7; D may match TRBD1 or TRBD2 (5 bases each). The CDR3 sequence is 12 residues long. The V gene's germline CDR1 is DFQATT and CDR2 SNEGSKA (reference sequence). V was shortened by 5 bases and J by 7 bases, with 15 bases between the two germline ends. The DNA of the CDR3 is TGCAGTGCTTTCGGGGCCTCCCTGGAGCAGTACTTC. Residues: CSAFGASLEQYF.

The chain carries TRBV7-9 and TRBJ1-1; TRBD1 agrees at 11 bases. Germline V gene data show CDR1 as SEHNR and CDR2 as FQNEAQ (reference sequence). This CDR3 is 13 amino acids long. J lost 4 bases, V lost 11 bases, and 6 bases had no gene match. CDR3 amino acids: CAGGGTGGTEAFF. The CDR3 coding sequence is TGTGCCGGCGGGGGGACAGGGGGCACTGAAGCTTTCTTT.

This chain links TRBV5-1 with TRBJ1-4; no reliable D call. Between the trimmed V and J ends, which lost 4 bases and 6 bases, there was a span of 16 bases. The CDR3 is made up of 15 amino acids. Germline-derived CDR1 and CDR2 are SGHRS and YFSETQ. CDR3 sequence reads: CASSMAGRRDEKLFF. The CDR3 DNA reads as TGCGCCAGCAGCATGGCGGGCCGGCGGGATGAAAAACTGTTTTTT.

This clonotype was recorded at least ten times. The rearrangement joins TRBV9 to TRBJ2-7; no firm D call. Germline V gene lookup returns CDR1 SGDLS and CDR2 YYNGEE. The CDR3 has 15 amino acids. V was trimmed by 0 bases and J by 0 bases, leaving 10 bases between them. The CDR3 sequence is CASSVGAQSSYEQYF. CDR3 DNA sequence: TGTGCCAGCAGCGTAGGGGCCCAGAGCTCCTACGAGCAGTACTTC.

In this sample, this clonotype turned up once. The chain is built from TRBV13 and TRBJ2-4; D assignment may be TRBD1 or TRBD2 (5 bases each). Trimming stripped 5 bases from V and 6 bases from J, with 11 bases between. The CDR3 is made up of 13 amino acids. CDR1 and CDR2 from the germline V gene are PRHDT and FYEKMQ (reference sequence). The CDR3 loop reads CASSPRGRNIQYF. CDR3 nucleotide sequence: TGTGCCAGCAGCCCGAGGGGCAGAAACATTCAGTACTTC.

This chain's CDR3 is CASSMQGNTIYF. DNA for the CDR3: TGTGCCAGCAGTATGCAGGGAAACACCATATATTTT. This chain uses TRBV6-6 with TRBJ1-3; D not resolved. This CDR3 has 12 amino acids. Germline-derived CDR1 and CDR2 are MNHNY and SVGAGI (reference sequence). V was cut by 5 bases and J by 4 bases, with 6 bases left in between.

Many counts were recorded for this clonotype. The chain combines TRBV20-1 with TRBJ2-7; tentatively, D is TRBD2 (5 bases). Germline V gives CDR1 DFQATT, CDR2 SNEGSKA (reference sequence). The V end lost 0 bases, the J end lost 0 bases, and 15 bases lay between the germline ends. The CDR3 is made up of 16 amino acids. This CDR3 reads CSARDLGLGDSYEQYF. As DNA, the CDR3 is TGCAGTGCTAGAGATCTTGGGCTCGGGGACTCCTACGAGCAGTACTTC.